Included here is one T cell receptor (beta chain) sequence, with context. Original processing methods: Amplified reference gene primers provided the basis for estimating nucleated cell counts. The table came from immunoSEQ multiplex PCR; TCRdb's copy has only in-frame clones and leaves some out. That table is the source of V, J and clone size, and D and trimming were worked out from the DNA. Here the sample spans roughly 200,000 clones, about 77% being singletons. The data stem from a study of blood T cell repertoires in COVID-19. Study information: Acute-phase and convalescent COVID-19 samples originated in the United States, Italy and Spain.

CDR1 and CDR2 from the germline V gene are MDHEN and SYDVKM. Germline trimming cut 6 bases from V and 3 bases from J; bases unmatched to any gene: 5. The CDR3 is made up of 16 amino acids. This clonotype was obtained from a woman of 80 years or more with active or convalescent COVID-19. The chain combines TRBV28 with TRBJ2-1, with 13 bases identical to TRBD2. Material for sequencing was peripheral blood. For the CDR3, the DNA is TGTGCCAGCAGGGGACTAGCGGGGCGGGGCTACAATGAGCAGTTCTTC. Encoded protein: CASRGLAGRGYNEQFF.